Below are 15 T cell receptor beta chains sequenced from a single sample in a study of T cells in Graves' hyperthyroidism and ophthalmopathy. What was amplified from RNA transcripts were TCR beta CDR3 regions. Using the HTBI primer set, a first-round RT-PCR was run on the TCR CDR3. MiXCR, run by TCRdb on the multiplex PCR reads, gives a single entry per CDR3 protein. Of approximately 610,000 distinct CDR3 sequences listed, approximately 15% are singletons. Sequenced input: blood. All receptors derive from a woman younger than 30 with Graves' hyperthyroidism.

In this sample, this clonotype turned up many times. V is TRBV20-1 and J is TRBJ1-2; the D gene is possibly TRBD1 (5 bases). The V gene lost 5 bases and the J gene lost 3 bases, with 13 bases spanning the gap. The CDR3 is 13 residues long. Germline CDR1 and CDR2: DFQATT and SNEGSKA (reference sequence). This chain's CDR3 is CSAPQKGYYGYTF. DNA for the CDR3: TGCAGTGCTCCCCAGAAGGGGTACTATGGCTACACCTTC.

This clonotype was detected many times. V is TRBV20-1 and J is TRBJ1-5; 10 bases agree with TRBD1. The CDR3 runs to 15 residues. From germline, CDR1 is DFQATT and CDR2 SNEGSKA (reference sequence). Unmatched junction bases numbered 4, after V lost 1 base and J lost 4 bases. The CDR3 loop reads CSARVGQGPNQPQHF. In nucleotides, the CDR3 is TGCAGTGCTAGAGTGGGACAGGGGCCTAATCAGCCCCAGCATTTT.

To note about this clonotype: A clone one base away is much larger, so this may be a read error. V is TRBV6-2 or TRBV6-3 and J is TRBJ1-1, with no clear D. The CDR3 is made up of 14 amino acids. In germline, CDR1 is MNHEY, CDR2 SVGEGT. The DNA of the CDR3 is TGTGCCAGCAGTTACTCGGATGAGAACACTGAAGCTCTCTTT. Amino acids: CASSYSDENTEALF.

Only a few counts were recorded for this clonotype. The J gene is TRBJ2-4, the V gene TRBV29-1, with D perhaps TRBD1 or TRBD2 (6 bases each). The CDR3 is 14 amino acids. The germline V gene has CDR1 SQVTM and CDR2 ANQGSEA. Between the trimmed V and J ends, which lost 4 bases and 2 bases, there was a span of 12 bases. In DNA, the CDR3 is TGCAGCGTTGTTTCGGGGGCGACCAAAAACATTCAGTACTTC. Translated: CSVVSGATKNIQYF.

This clonotype was observed a handful of times. V and J are TRBV5-1 and TRBJ2-7; D is perhaps TRBD1 or TRBD2 (5 bases each). With 0 bases removed from V and 0 bases from J, the gap between germline ends came to 13 bases. CDR1 and CDR2 (germline): SGHRS, YFSETQ. This CDR3 comprises 16 residues. As DNA, the CDR3 is TGCGCCAGCAGCTTGGCCGGGACGTTTAGCTCCTACGAGCAGTACTTC. Amino acid sequence: CASSLAGTFSSYEQYF.

This rearrangement joins TRBV20-1 to TRBJ1-1; D possibly corresponds to TRBD1 (6 bases). CDR3 length: 14 residues. V was pared by 1 base and J by 4 bases, with 13 bases between. Germline V gene sequence: CDR1 DFQATT, CDR2 SNEGSKA (reference sequence). The CDR3 region has the DNA TGCAGTGCTAGAGCCACGGGGGGCCCCACTGAAGCTTTCTTT. Encoded protein: CSARATGGPTEAFF.

This clonotype was seen at least ten times. The chain is built from TRBV6-2 or TRBV6-3 and TRBJ2-7; perhaps D is TRBD1 or TRBD2 (5 bases each). This CDR3 is built from 16 residues. Germline lookup yields CDR1 MNHEY and CDR2 SVGEGT. Trimming cost V 2 bases and J 0 bases, with 14 bases left between them. The CDR3 region has the DNA TGTGCCAGCAGTTACCCTCCGGGACGGAACTCCTACGAGCAGTACTTC. It specifies CASSYPPGRNSYEQYF.

In regard to this clonotype: A much larger clone lies a single base off, so this may be a read error. The chain couples TRBV11-2 to TRBJ2-1, with D unclear. The CDR3 has 14 residues. The V end was cut by 4 bases, the J end by 2 bases, with 9 bases between. CDR1 is SGHAT and CDR2 is FQNNGV in the germline V gene. This CDR3 reads CASSSPGPYNEQFF. The CDR3 nucleotides are TGTGCCAGCAGCTCTCCCGGGCCCTACAATGAGCAGTTCTTC.

This clonotype was seen a few times. V gene TRBV6-1 combines with J gene TRBJ2-2; TRBD2 might be the D (6 bases). The CDR3 runs to 15 residues. Trimming pared 10 bases from V and 5 bases from J, leaving 20 bases between. Looked up from germline, CDR1 is MNHNS and CDR2 is SASEGT. CDR3 sequence: CATTRRGRATGELFF. The CDR3, as DNA: TGTGCCACCACGCGGCGGGGCAGGGCGACCGGGGAGCTGTTTTTT.

The chain uses TRBV12-3 or TRBV12-4 and TRBJ1-6; D perhaps matches TRBD1 (5 bases). V lost 2 bases, J lost 9 bases, and 14 bases lay in between. The CDR3 is made up of 15 amino acids. CDR3 DNA: TGTGCCAGCAGTTTATCAGGTTGGGGGAGTTCACCCCTCCACTTT. This translates into CASSLSGWGSSPLHF.

This clonotype showed up many times. V usage is TRBV3-1 and J usage is TRBJ2-3; D is uncertain. The CDR3 spans 12 residues. Trimming cost V 0 bases and J 9 bases, with 7 bases left between them. CDR1 is LGHDT, CDR2 YNNKEL, per germline (reference sequence). This CDR3 reads CASSQDSWTQYF. DNA for the CDR3: TGTGCCAGCAGCCAAGATTCGTGGACGCAGTATTTT.

The V and J genes are TRBV16 and TRBJ2-7; D is ambiguous. This CDR3 has 13 amino acids. Trimming took off 0 bases at V and 4 bases at J, with 7 bases between the two ends. Germline V lookup: CDR1 KGHSY, CDR2 FQNENV. The CDR3 protein is CASSQSYPYEQYF. CDR3 coding DNA: TGTGCCAGCAGCCAATCTTACCCATACGAGCAGTACTTC.

The rearrangement links TRBV19 to TRBJ1-5; maybe TRBD1 (5 bases). The V gene's germline CDR1 is LNHDA and CDR2 SQIVND (reference sequence). V was trimmed by 0 bases and J by 5 bases, leaving 14 bases between them. This CDR3 region has 16 residues. CDR3 loop: CASSIDRTPGHQPQHF. The DNA for the CDR3 is TGTGCCAGTAGTATAGATAGGACCCCGGGGCATCAGCCCCAGCATTTT.

At least ten counts were recorded for this clonotype. The J gene is TRBJ2-3, the V gene TRBV7-8; 12 positions match TRBD2. There are 16 residues in the CDR3. CDR1 is SGHVS, CDR2 FQNEAQ, per germline. V shed 5 bases and J 1 base; nucleotides not matched to a gene: 4. CDR3: CASSPWTSGGTDTQYF. CDR3 bases: TGTGCCAGCAGCCCGTGGACTAGCGGGGGCACAGATACGCAGTATTTT.

There are many counts of this clonotype. J is TRBJ2-1 and V is TRBV12-3 or TRBV12-4, with TRBD2 as a possible D gene (6 bases). The CDR3 has 15 amino acids. With 1 base removed from V and 3 bases from J, the gap between germline ends came to 10 bases. CDR3 sequence reads: CASSLGAGFYNEQFF. The DNA of the CDR3 is TGTGCCAGCAGTTTAGGGGCGGGGTTCTACAATGAGCAGTTCTTC.